The rows below give T cell receptor beta chains drawn from one sample of a study of cytomegalovirus exposure and HLA in healthy donors. Assay used: immunoSEQ multiplex PCR; TCRdb lists only in-frame clones, some missing. Of 50,000 to 65,000 clones in the sample, about 92% were seen once. The material sequenced was PBMCs. These receptors all stem from a woman aged 18-35 years in good health and CMV-seropositive. Each CDR3 is given with its conserved first and last residue. A D gene is named only where the DNA matches it firmly. Rows give clone size only sometimes, using once, few, many, or a class for an expanded clone.

J gene: TRBJ2-7; V gene: TRBV5-5; D gene: TRBD2; clone size: .; CDR3 DNA: TGTGCCAGCAGCTTGGGACTAGCGGGGGCCTACGAGCAGTACTTC; CDR3 protein: CASSLGLAGAYEQYF
J gene: TRBJ2-7; V gene: TRBV9; D gene: .; clone size: .; CDR3 DNA: TGTGCCAGCAGAGACCCGGGACCCAGGGGCTACGAGCAGTACTTC; CDR3 protein: CASRDPGPRGYEQYF
J gene: TRBJ2-7; V gene: TRBV6-5; D gene: TRBD2; clone size: .; CDR3 DNA: TGTGCCAGCAGTCTTCTAGCGGGGGGGCTCTACGAGCAGTACTTC; CDR3 protein: CASSLLAGGLYEQYF
J gene: TRBJ2-5; V gene: TRBV7-3; D gene: .; clone size: .; CDR3 DNA: TGTGCCAGCAGCTTAATAGGGGACCAAGAGACCCAGTACTTC; CDR3 protein: CASSLIGDQETQYF
J gene: TRBJ1-2; V gene: TRBV30; D gene: .; clone size: .; CDR3 DNA: TGTGCCTGGAGTGTAATCAGTAGTCGGGGGTCGGTGGGCTACACCTTC; CDR3 protein: CAWSVISSRGSVGYTF
J gene: TRBJ1-2; V gene: TRBV5-1; D gene: TRBD1; clone size: .; CDR3 DNA: TGCGCCAGCAGAGCATCCGGGACAGGGTACTATGGCTACACCTTC; CDR3 protein: CASRASGTGYYGYTF
J gene: TRBJ2-7; V gene: TRBV6-5; D gene: .; clone size: .; CDR3 DNA: TGTGCCAGCAGTTACAGACAGACTGGCTTCGAGCAGTACTTC; CDR3 protein: CASSYRQTGFEQYF
J gene: TRBJ2-2; V gene: TRBV6-5; D gene: TRBD1; clone size: .; CDR3 DNA: TGTGCCAGCAGTTACGGGACAGGGATGACCGGGGAGCTGTTTTTT; CDR3 protein: CASSYGTGMTGELFF
J gene: TRBJ2-2; V gene: TRBV23-1; D gene: .; clone size: .; CDR3 DNA: TGCGCCAGCAGTCCAATGGGGCCCCTAGGGAACACCGGGGAGCTGTTTTTT; CDR3 protein: CASSPMGPLGNTGELFF
J gene: TRBJ2-2; V gene: TRBV5-4; D gene: TRBD2; clone size: .; CDR3 DNA: TGTGCCAGCAGCTTGGGGGGACTAGCCGGGGAGCTGTTTTTT; CDR3 protein: CASSLGGLAGELFF
J gene: TRBJ2-1; V gene: TRBV5-1; D gene: .; clone size: .; CDR3 DNA: TGCGCCAGCAGCTTGGCCAGGGGAACTAGGACCGACGAGCAGTTCTTC; CDR3 protein: CASSLARGTRTDEQFF
J gene: TRBJ1-3; V gene: TRBV6-5; D gene: TRBD1; clone size: .; CDR3 DNA: TGTGCCAGCAGTTCCCGGACAGGGCCGGGGGGAAACACCATATATTTT; CDR3 protein: CASSSRTGPGGNTIYF
J gene: TRBJ2-7; V gene: TRBV19; D gene: .; clone size: .; CDR3 DNA: TGTGCCAGTAGTATCAGCCGGTTCGACTGGGTACTCGAGCAGTACTTC; CDR3 protein: CASSISRFDWVLEQYF
J gene: TRBJ2-3; V gene: TRBV28; D gene: TRBD1; clone size: .; CDR3 DNA: TGTGCCAGCAGTAGCAGGGGGCGAAGCACAGATACGCAGTATTTT; CDR3 protein: CASSSRGRSTDTQYF
J gene: TRBJ2-1; V gene: TRBV18; D gene: TRBD2; clone size: once; CDR3 DNA: TGTGCCAGCTCACCATTGCGGGGGGCATACAATGAGCAGTTCTTC; CDR3 protein: CASSPLRGAYNEQFF
J gene: TRBJ2-1; V gene: TRBV6-4; D gene: .; clone size: .; CDR3 DNA: TGTGCCAGCAAGACAGACTTCTCCTACAATGAGCAGTTCTTC; CDR3 protein: CASKTDFSYNEQFF
J gene: TRBJ2-7; V gene: TRBV6-5; D gene: TRBD2; clone size: .; CDR3 DNA: TGTGCCAGCGGGACTACCTACGAGCAGTACTTC; CDR3 protein: CASGTTYEQYF
J gene: TRBJ2-3; V gene: TRBV28; D gene: TRBD2; clone size: .; CDR3 DNA: TGTGCCAGCAGGATCAACGGGGGGACGGATACGCAGTATTTT; CDR3 protein: CASRINGGTDTQYF
J gene: TRBJ1-4; V gene: TRBV30; D gene: TRBD1; clone size: .; CDR3 DNA: TGTGCCTGGATGGGACAGTATAATGAAAAACTGTTTTTT; CDR3 protein: CAWMGQYNEKLFF
J gene: TRBJ1-1; V gene: TRBV28; D gene: .; clone size: .; CDR3 DNA: TGTGCCAGCAGTTTAGGGATAGGGGGAGAAAACACTGAAGCTTTCTTT; CDR3 protein: CASSLGIGGENTEAFF
J gene: TRBJ1-4; V gene: TRBV6-5; D gene: TRBD1; clone size: .; CDR3 DNA: TGTGCCAGCAGTTCCGGACAGGGACAGGTTGAAAAACTGTTTTTT; CDR3 protein: CASSSGQGQVEKLFF
J gene: TRBJ1-3; V gene: TRBV19; D gene: .; clone size: .; CDR3 DNA: TGTGCCAGTAGTCCGACCCAGACTAGCTCTGGAAACACCATATATTTT; CDR3 protein: CASSPTQTSSGNTIYF
J gene: TRBJ1-5; V gene: TRBV27; D gene: .; clone size: .; CDR3 DNA: TGTGCCAGCAGTTCACTAGGGGGGGGGAATCAGCCCCAGCATTTT; CDR3 protein: CASSSLGGGNQPQHF
J gene: TRBJ2-3; V gene: TRBV4-2; D gene: .; clone size: .; CDR3 DNA: TGTGCCAGCAGCCAAGTATCGGGAAACGCAGATACGCAGTATTTT; CDR3 protein: CASSQVSGNADTQYF
J gene: TRBJ2-1; V gene: TRBV19; D gene: .; clone size: .; CDR3 DNA: TGTGCCAGTAGTATTAATAAGCCTGACAGAACCTACAATGAGCAGTTCTTC; CDR3 protein: CASSINKPDRTYNEQFF
J gene: TRBJ2-3; V gene: TRBV6-5; D gene: .; clone size: .; CDR3 DNA: TGTGCCAGCAGTTATCGCGGGACCCAGGCGGCAGATACGCAGTATTTT; CDR3 protein: CASSYRGTQAADTQYF
J gene: TRBJ1-1; V gene: TRBV7-9; D gene: .; clone size: .; CDR3 DNA: TGTGCCAGCAGCCCAGCCGGGGACACTGAAGCTTTCTTT; CDR3 protein: CASSPAGDTEAFF
J gene: TRBJ2-1; V gene: TRBV5-1; D gene: TRBD1; clone size: .; CDR3 DNA: TGCGCCAGCAGAGAGGGACAGAGCTCCTACAATGAGCAGTTCTTC; CDR3 protein: CASREGQSSYNEQFF
J gene: TRBJ2-1; V gene: TRBV7-2; D gene: .; clone size: .; CDR3 DNA: TGTGCCAGCAGCTTAAGCAGCACTAACAATGAGCAGTTCTTC; CDR3 protein: CASSLSSTNNEQFF
J gene: TRBJ1-6; V gene: TRBV19; D gene: .; clone size: .; CDR3 DNA: TGTGCCAGTAGTATCATGGACCAAGGGAGTTCACCCCTCCACTTT; CDR3 protein: CASSIMDQGSSPLHF
J gene: TRBJ2-7; V gene: TRBV19; D gene: TRBD1; clone size: .; CDR3 DNA: TGTGCCAGTAGTATCGGGACAGGGGAAGCGTACGAGCAGCACTTC; CDR3 protein: CASSIGTGEAYEQHF
J gene: TRBJ2-5; V gene: TRBV2; D gene: .; clone size: .; CDR3 DNA: TGTGCCAGCAGTGAAGCGCTCGGGAGCCCAGAGACCCAGTACTTC; CDR3 protein: CASSEALGSPETQYF
J gene: TRBJ2-5; V gene: TRBV7-2; D gene: TRBD2; clone size: once; CDR3 DNA: TGTGCCAGCAGCTCGGGACTAGCGGGGTACTTC; CDR3 protein: CASSSGLAGYF
J gene: TRBJ2-3; V gene: TRBV4-2; D gene: TRBD2; clone size: .; CDR3 DNA: TGTGCCAGCAGCCAAGATCGAGCGGGGGGACCCACAGATACGCAGTATTTT; CDR3 protein: CASSQDRAGGPTDTQYF
J gene: TRBJ2-1; V gene: TRBV30; D gene: .; clone size: .; CDR3 DNA: TGTGCCTGGATGCCCGGGGACTACAATGAGCAGTTCTTC; CDR3 protein: CAWMPGDYNEQFF
J gene: TRBJ2-7; V gene: TRBV28; D gene: .; clone size: once; CDR3 DNA: TGTGCCAGCAGTTTAGGCGGCACTCCTAGTGGGCAGTACTTC; CDR3 protein: CASSLGGTPSGQYF
J gene: TRBJ2-1; V gene: TRBV4-3; D gene: TRBD2; clone size: .; CDR3 DNA: TGCGCCAGCAGCCAAGACCCACTAGCGGGGGGGCCCAATGAGCAGTTCTTC; CDR3 protein: CASSQDPLAGGPNEQFF
J gene: TRBJ1-1; V gene: TRBV11-1; D gene: TRBD1; clone size: once; CDR3 DNA: TGTGCCAGCAGCTTTCTGACAGGGGGATTCACTGAAGCTTTCTTT; CDR3 protein: CASSFLTGGFTEAFF
J gene: TRBJ1-4; V gene: TRBV5-6; D gene: TRBD1; clone size: .; CDR3 DNA: TGTGCCAGCAGCTTGGACAGGGGGCTTGAAAAACTGTTTTTT; CDR3 protein: CASSLDRGLEKLFF
J gene: TRBJ1-2; V gene: TRBV5-1; D gene: .; clone size: .; CDR3 DNA: TGCGCCAGCAGCCCGGGAGGGGGAGAGTCGAATGGCTACACCTTC; CDR3 protein: CASSPGGGESNGYTF
J gene: TRBJ2-1; V gene: TRBV27; D gene: .; clone size: .; CDR3 DNA: TGTGCCACCATGGAGTACAATGAGCAGTTCTTC; CDR3 protein: CATMEYNEQFF
J gene: TRBJ2-7; V gene: TRBV29-1; D gene: .; clone size: .; CDR3 DNA: TGCAGCGTTTTTATAGTCTACGAGCAGTACTTC; CDR3 protein: CSVFIVYEQYF
J gene: TRBJ1-6; V gene: TRBV9; D gene: .; clone size: .; CDR3 DNA: TGTGCCAGCAGCGTAGGCCCGGGGGGCAATTCACCCCTCCACTTT; CDR3 protein: CASSVGPGGNSPLHF
J gene: TRBJ2-5; V gene: TRBV6-5; D gene: .; clone size: .; CDR3 DNA: TGTGCCAGCAGTTCCTCCCCCCGAGGGTGGGAGACCCAGTACTTC; CDR3 protein: CASSSSPRGWETQYF
J gene: TRBJ1-5; V gene: TRBV5-4; D gene: .; clone size: .; CDR3 DNA: TGTGCCAGCAGCTTTCAGGGTAATCAGCCCCAGCATTTT; CDR3 protein: CASSFQGNQPQHF
J gene: TRBJ1-5; V gene: TRBV5-6; D gene: TRBD1; clone size: once; CDR3 DNA: TGTGCCAGCAGCTATCGGGACAGCCCCAATCAGCCCCAGCATTTT; CDR3 protein: CASSYRDSPNQPQHF
J gene: TRBJ2-7; V gene: TRBV5-6; D gene: .; clone size: once; CDR3 DNA: TGTGCCAGCAGCCCCCGGGGCAGGGGAAGCTACGAGCAGTACTTC; CDR3 protein: CASSPRGRGSYEQYF
J gene: TRBJ2-1; V gene: TRBV5-4; D gene: TRBD1; clone size: .; CDR3 DNA: TGTGCCAGCAGCTCGACAGGGGTCGGCTACAATGAGCAGTTCTTC; CDR3 protein: CASSSTGVGYNEQFF
J gene: TRBJ2-3; V gene: TRBV5-1; D gene: TRBD2; clone size: .; CDR3 DNA: TGCGCCAGCAGCGTAGCGGGACGAGCTATCACAGATACGCAGTATTTT; CDR3 protein: CASSVAGRAITDTQYF
J gene: TRBJ2-3; V gene: TRBV6-4; D gene: TRBD2; clone size: .; CDR3 DNA: TGTGCCAGCAGCCTGACTAGCGGGGGATCAAATACGCAGTATTTT; CDR3 protein: CASSLTSGGSNTQYF